Included here is one T cell receptor beta chain sequence, with context. This clone has only a few counts. There is no known antigen for this receptor. No quality values exist for individual bases; no much larger clone is one base distant. The data stem from a study of blood T cell repertoires in COVID-19 (dated by TCRdb to about 2020). Notes on the research overall: The collaborator samples originated in the United States, Italy and Spain and spanned the acute and convalescent phases of COVID-19. The material from the prospective study consisted of cDNA or gDNA derived from T cells, B-cell-depleted T cells, or PBMCs. The dataset comprised deeply sampled blood TCRbeta repertoires from subjects exposed to, actively infected with, or recovered from COVID-19. The repertoires were made available in a free public database intended to serve as a resource for research on the immune response to SARS-CoV-2. Samples were obtained from the ongoing ImmuneRACE study (first 160 participants) and from 1,254 subjects provided by 6 global collaborators. Nearly every sample came with metadata listing a de-identified subject ID, COVID-19 status, age in years and sex. Where available, HLA class I and class II types were obtained from metadata supplied by the sample provider rather than from assay-based typing. Overall study results and their limits: How much clinical and demographic metadata was included differed by source and by participant, and the metadata was provided uncurated.

The collaborating institutions used their own protocols to collect whole blood in K2EDTA tubes. For TCRbeta analysis, collaborators shipped samples in one of three forms: frozen whole blood, isolated PBMCs, or DNA extracted from either of those sample types. Its CDR3 holds 15 amino acids, cysteine through phenylalanine. Only the CDR3 DNA is retained, 45 bases long and in frame from the first base. Via the germline V gene (reference sequence), CDR1 is SGHNT and CDR2 YYREEE. V lost 0 bases and J lost 0 bases; the stretch between them is 10 bases long. TCRbeta CDR3 regions were amplified from genomic DNA by means of the immunoSEQ Assay, a bias-controlled multiplex PCR. Per the original workflow: Nucleated cell counts per sample were estimated from amplification of reference gene primers within the assay. To quantify the absolute abundance of each unique TCRbeta CDR3 rearrangement, sequence reads were collapsed and filtered. For each sample, productive Simpson clonality was calculated by taking the square root of Simpson's diversity index across productive rearrangements. TCRdb took over this immuneACCESS table, retaining in-frame rearrangements with V and J assigned. Such tables are incomplete; in checked studies, under half of the missing clones stem from an unresolved V gene, and the remainder is unexplained. V, J and clone size reflect that table, while D and trimming were determined from the DNA. Counted in this sample were about 280,000 clones; approximately 85% of them appeared once. The ten largest clones add up to approximately 5.1% of the sample.

The origin of this receptor is a man aged 50 to 60 with active or convalescent COVID-19. Input material: peripheral blood. Recombination linked TRBV5-4 to TRBJ2-7; the best D guess is TRBD2, with 6 bases matching. The CDR3 protein is CASSLDASASYEQYF. Read as DNA, the sequence is TGTGCCAGCAGCTTGGACGCTAGCGCCTCCTACGAGCAGTACTTC. When the CDR3 is completed using the reference TRBV5-4 and TRBJ2-7 genes on either side, the full variable domain is ETGVTQSPTHLIKTRGQQVTLRCSSQSGHNTVSWYQQALGQGPQFIFQYYREEENGRGNFPPRFSGLQFPNYSSELNVNALELDDSALYLCASSLDASASYEQYFGPGTRLTVT.